This T cell receptor (beta chain) was recorded in a study of brain T cells in children with intractable seizures (dated by TCRdb to about 2021). Broadly, across the study: Resected brain tissue from roughly 50 pediatric epilepsy surgery cases was first screened for immune gene transcripts using a NanoString immunology panel. Among the roughly twelve selected surgery cases, eight also had pre-surgery blood sequenced, leaving four with brain tissue only.

This sample's time point label indicates: blood from clinic visit 5 months post-surgery; TSC patient then seizure free. Surgery cases with the highest brain T cell transcript signatures were selected for TCR beta chain sequencing of brain tissue and, where available, blood. Before surgery, patients had received at least one anti-epileptic drug. TCR-sequenced patients were children with drug-resistant epilepsy due to tuberous sclerosis complex, focal cortical dysplasia, Rasmussen encephalitis or hemimegalencephaly. Bulk genomic DNA was extracted from unsorted brain tissue and whole blood with the Monarch genomic DNA purification kit. In regard to this clone: The antigen this receptor binds is unknown. Per-nucleotide qualities are absent, and no much larger clonotype sits a single base away.

According to the germline V gene, CDR1 reads SGHTA and CDR2 reads FQGTGA. The cysteine opens and the phenylalanine closes a CDR3 of 18 amino acids. Kept here is only the CDR3 DNA, which spans 54 bases and is read in frame from base 1. V is cut by 0 bases and J by 5 bases, and the space between the germline ends is 19 bases. Study-level results and caveats: Viral specificity was inferred solely from CDR3 sequence similarity, and the HCMV serostatus of the patients was not known. Because sequencing depth was different between pre-surgery and post-surgery blood, clones absent from the pre-surgery sample may reflect undersampling.

The immunoSEQ assay was used to generate TCR beta chain sequences from genomic DNA. As for the authors' bioinformatics: CDR3 sequences that did not begin with the conserved framework cysteine at position 104 were removed manually. Clonality was calculated as one minus the normalized Shannon's Diversity Index, with values ranging from 0 (maximal diversity) to 1 (oligoclonal). Chi-squared comparison-of-proportions tests assessed whether the same CDR3 differed in frequency between samples, such as brain versus blood. Public clonotypes were found by searching immuneACCESS, and the VDJdb browser was used to assess similarity to known antiviral clonotypes. TCRdb took over this immuneACCESS table, retaining in-frame rearrangements with V and J assigned. Such tables are incomplete; in checked studies, under half of the missing clones stem from an unresolved V gene, and the remainder is unexplained. V, J and clone size derive from that table, while D and trimming were established from the DNA sequence. A total of about 340,000 clones appear in this sample, about 94% of them only once. The ten largest clonotypes hold about 5.8% of the sample.

This chain joins TRBV7-3 to TRBJ2-2, and TRBD1 may be the D gene, going by 6 matching bases. Material: peripheral blood, obtained roughly 5 months after surgery. The TCR was taken from a boy younger than two with tuberous sclerosis and intractable seizures. The nucleotide sequence is given as TGTGCCAGCAGCTTAACGGCCTTCAGGGGCGCAGGGACCGGGGAGCTGTTTTTT. Its translation reads: CASSLTAFRGAGTGELFF.